The 9 T cell receptor beta chains given below trace back to one sample, sequenced in a study of cytomegalovirus exposure and HLA in healthy donors (dated by TCRdb to 2016 to 2017). Libraries were prepared through the immunoSEQ multiplex PCR assay. Here the immuneACCESS table is served through TCRdb, limited to in-frame sequences with V and J called. Missing clones are a known gap in these copies; in checked studies unresolved V genes cover under half, and the rest lacks a known reason. This sample gives around 300,000 clones in total; 85% to 90% of them show up just once. The top ten hold approximately 0.88% of the sample. Sequencing was carried out using PBMCs. The receptors here all came from a woman in her late teens or twenties in good health and CMV-seronegative.

This chain joins TRBV5-4 and TRBJ1-2; 10 bases line up with TRBD1. The V segment lost 4 bases and the J segment 11 bases; nucleotides outside the gene matches: 8. The germline gives CDR1 SGHNT, CDR2 YYREEE (reference sequence). The CDR3 extends over 13 amino acids. The CDR3: CASSRGTGEFYTF. CDR3 DNA sequence: TGTGCCAGCAGCCGGGGGACAGGGGAATTTTACACCTTC.

J is TRBJ2-1 and V is TRBV5-6, with 9 positions matching TRBD2. Losses at the gene ends were 0 bases for V and 4 bases for J; bases not matched to a gene: 2. The CDR3 length is 15 residues. The germline gives CDR1 SGHDT, CDR2 YYEEEE. This chain's CDR3 is CASSLASGVYNEQFF. The CDR3 nucleotides are TGTGCCAGCAGCTTGGCTAGCGGGGTATACAATGAGCAGTTCTTC.

The V gene is TRBV9, the J gene TRBJ2-7, with TRBD1 matching over 7 bases. Germline lookup yields CDR1 SGDLS and CDR2 YYNGEE. The trim removed 7 bases at V and 5 bases at J, leaving 9 bases unmatched. This CDR3 is 13 amino acids long. CDR3 DNA sequence: TGTGCCAGCGGCAGGGGGTTGAGCGACGAGCAGTACTTC. It yields the protein CASGRGLSDEQYF. Based on the CDR3 plus reference TRBV9 and TRBJ2-7, the full variable domain is DSGVTQTPKHLITATGQRVTLRCSPRSGDLSVYWYQQSLDQGLQFLIQYYNGEERAKGNILERFSAQQFPDLHSELNLSSLELGDSALYFCASGRGLSDEQYFGPGTRLTVT.

V is TRBV9 and J is TRBJ2-7; perhaps TRBD2 as D (5 bases). This CDR3 has 16 residues. Trimming left V 3 bases short and J 4 bases short, with 20 bases between. CDR1 and CDR2 (germline): SGDLS, YYNGEE. CDR3 bases: TGTGCCAGCAGCGCACCTGGCGAGGGTTCCAAGTACGAGCAGTACTTC. Protein: CASSAPGEGSKYEQYF.

The chain links TRBV4-1 to TRBJ1-2, with a tentative D call TRBD1 (6 bases). The CDR3 has 16 residues. The germline V gene has CDR1 MGHRA and CDR2 YSYEKL. Trimming cost V 3 bases and J 1 base, with 15 bases left between them. The CDR3 DNA follows: TGCGCCAGCAGCCAGATACGAGGGGGTGTTAACTATGGCTACACCTTC. This gives the protein CASSQIRGGVNYGYTF.

The CDR3 reads CASAMGLVTGELFF. Written as DNA, the CDR3 is TGTGCCAGCGCCATGGGACTCGTCACCGGGGAGCTGTTTTTT. This chain uses TRBV19 with TRBJ2-2; weak D call: TRBD2 (6 bases). With 9 bases removed from V and 4 bases from J, the gap between germline ends came to 15 bases. Looked up from germline, CDR1 is LNHDA and CDR2 is SQIVND (reference sequence). The CDR3 consists of 14 residues.

The genes are TRBV18 and TRBJ2-2; 7 bases are shared with TRBD2. V gave up 6 bases and J gave up 5 bases; unmatched junction bases: 9. CDR1 is KGHSH, CDR2 LQKENI, per germline. The CDR3 consists of 15 residues. The CDR3 DNA reads TGTGCCAGCTCCCCAGGACTAGTGTTGACCGGGGAGCTGTTTTTT. Protein sequence: CASSPGLVLTGELFF. The full variable domain, completed using reference TRBV18 and TRBJ2-2, is NAGVMQNPRHLVRRRGQEARLRCSPMKGHSHVYWYRQLPEEGLKFMVYLQKENIIDESGMPKERFSAEFPKEGPSILRIQQVVRGDSAAYFCASSPGLVLTGELFFGEGSRLTVL.

The CDR3 is CASSNPGLAAETQYF. The DNA for the CDR3 is TGTGCCAGCAGCAACCCGGGACTAGCGGCAGAGACCCAGTACTTC. V gene TRBV28 combines with J gene TRBJ2-5; 11 bases are a match to TRBD2. After removal of 6 bases from V and 4 bases from J, the junction contained 7 bases not matched to a gene. CDR1 and CDR2 (germline): MDHEN, SYDVKM. This CDR3 region has 15 residues. The full variable domain, with the rest looked up from reference TRBV28 and TRBJ2-5, is DVKVTQSSRYLVKRTGEKVFLECVQDMDHENMFWYRQDPGLGLRLIYFSYDVKMKEKGDIPEGYSVSREKKERFSLILESASTNQTSMYLCASSNPGLAAETQYFGPGTRLLVL.

The chain has TRBV9 and TRBJ2-1; no clear D. CDR3 length: 14 amino acids. V lost 4 bases and J 5 bases, leaving 13 bases between the germline ends. Germline V gene sequence: CDR1 SGDLS, CDR2 YYNGEE. CDR3 DNA sequence: TGTGCCAGCAGCACTCGGAGCGCCGACAATGAGCAGTTCTTC. As protein: CASSTRSADNEQFF.